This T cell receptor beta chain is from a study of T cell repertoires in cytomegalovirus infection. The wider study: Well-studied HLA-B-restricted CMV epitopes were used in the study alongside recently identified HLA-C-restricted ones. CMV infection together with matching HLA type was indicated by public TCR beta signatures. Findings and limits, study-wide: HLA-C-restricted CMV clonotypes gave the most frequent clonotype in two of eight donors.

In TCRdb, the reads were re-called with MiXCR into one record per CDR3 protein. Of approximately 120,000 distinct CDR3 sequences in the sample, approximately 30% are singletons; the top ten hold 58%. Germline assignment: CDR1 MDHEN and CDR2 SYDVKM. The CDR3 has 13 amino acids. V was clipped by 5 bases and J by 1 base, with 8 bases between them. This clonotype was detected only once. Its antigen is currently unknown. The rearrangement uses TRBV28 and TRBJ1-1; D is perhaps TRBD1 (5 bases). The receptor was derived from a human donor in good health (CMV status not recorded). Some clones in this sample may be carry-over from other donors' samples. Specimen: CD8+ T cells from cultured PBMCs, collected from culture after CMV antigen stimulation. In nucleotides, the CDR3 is TGTGCCAGCAGTAACCAGGGGAACACTGAAGCTTTCTTT. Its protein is CASSNQGNTEAFF.